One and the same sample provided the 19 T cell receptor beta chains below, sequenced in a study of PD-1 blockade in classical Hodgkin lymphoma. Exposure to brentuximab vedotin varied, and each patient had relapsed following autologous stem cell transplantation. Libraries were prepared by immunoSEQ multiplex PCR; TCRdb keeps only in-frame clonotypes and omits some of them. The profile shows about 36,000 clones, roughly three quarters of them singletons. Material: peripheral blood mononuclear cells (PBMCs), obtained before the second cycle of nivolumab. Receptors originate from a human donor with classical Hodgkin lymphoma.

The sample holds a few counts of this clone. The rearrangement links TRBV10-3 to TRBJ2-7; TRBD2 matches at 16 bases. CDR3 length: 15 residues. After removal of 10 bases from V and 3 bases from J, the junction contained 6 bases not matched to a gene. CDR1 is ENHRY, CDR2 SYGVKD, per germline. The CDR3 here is CASSGLAGGVYEQYF. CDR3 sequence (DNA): TGTGCCAGTTCGGGACTAGCGGGAGGGGTCTACGAGCAGTACTTC.

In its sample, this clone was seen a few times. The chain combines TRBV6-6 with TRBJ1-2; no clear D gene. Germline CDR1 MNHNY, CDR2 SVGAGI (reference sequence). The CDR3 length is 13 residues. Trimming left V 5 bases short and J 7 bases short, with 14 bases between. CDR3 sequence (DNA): TGTGCCAGCAGTCCAACAGCGGGTACTGGCTACACCTTC. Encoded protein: CASSPTAGTGYTF.

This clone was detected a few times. DNA of the CDR3: TGTGCCAGCAGTTTATGGGGGCCTGGTTACGAGCAGTACTTC. Its translation is CASSLWGPGYEQYF. The rearrangement uses TRBV27 and TRBJ2-7; possibly TRBD1 for D (6 bases). The CDR3 spans 14 residues. The germline V gene encodes CDR1 MNHEY and CDR2 SMNVEV (reference sequence). V was clipped by 1 base and J by 4 bases, with 11 bases between them.

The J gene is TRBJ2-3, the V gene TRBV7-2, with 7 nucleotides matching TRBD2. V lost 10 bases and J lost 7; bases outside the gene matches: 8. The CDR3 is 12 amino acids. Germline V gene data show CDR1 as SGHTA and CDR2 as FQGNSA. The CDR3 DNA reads TGTGCCACCGGGGGGACGGGCAATACGCAGTATTTT. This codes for CATGGTGNTQYF. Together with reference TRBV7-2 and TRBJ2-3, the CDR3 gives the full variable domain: GAGVSQSPSNKVTEKGKDVELRCDPISGHTALYWYRQSLGQGLEFLIYFQGNSAPDKSGLPSDRFSAERTGGSVSTLTIQRTQQEDSAVYLCATGGTGNTQYFGPGTRLTVL.

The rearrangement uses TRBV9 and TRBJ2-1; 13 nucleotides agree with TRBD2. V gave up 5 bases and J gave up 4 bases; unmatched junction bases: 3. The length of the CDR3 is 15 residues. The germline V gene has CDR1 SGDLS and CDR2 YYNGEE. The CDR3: CASSLGLAGYNEQFF. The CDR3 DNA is TGTGCCAGCAGTTTGGGACTAGCGGGGTACAATGAGCAGTTCTTC.

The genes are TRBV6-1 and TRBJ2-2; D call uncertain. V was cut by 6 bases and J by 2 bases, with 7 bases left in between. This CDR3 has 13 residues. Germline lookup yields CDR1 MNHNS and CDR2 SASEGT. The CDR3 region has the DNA TGTGCCAGCAGAGAATACAACACCGGGGAGCTGTTTTTT. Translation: CASREYNTGELFF.

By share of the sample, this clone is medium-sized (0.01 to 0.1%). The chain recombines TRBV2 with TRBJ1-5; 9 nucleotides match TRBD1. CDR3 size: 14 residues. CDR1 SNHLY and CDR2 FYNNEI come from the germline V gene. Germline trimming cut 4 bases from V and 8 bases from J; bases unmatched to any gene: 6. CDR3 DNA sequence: TGTGCCAGCAGTGGACAGGGGGTCGTCGAGCCCCAGCATTTT. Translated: CASSGQGVVEPQHF.

This chain's CDR3 is CASSVGNGGGTDTQYF. DNA for the CDR3: TGTGCCAGCAGCGTAGGTAACGGGGGGGGCACAGATACGCAGTATTTT. The chain uses TRBV9 and TRBJ2-3, with 8 bases matching TRBD2. Germline V lookup: CDR1 SGDLS, CDR2 YYNGEE. The CDR3 has 16 amino acids. The V and J ends lost 0 bases and 1 base, in that order; junction bases with no gene match: 4.

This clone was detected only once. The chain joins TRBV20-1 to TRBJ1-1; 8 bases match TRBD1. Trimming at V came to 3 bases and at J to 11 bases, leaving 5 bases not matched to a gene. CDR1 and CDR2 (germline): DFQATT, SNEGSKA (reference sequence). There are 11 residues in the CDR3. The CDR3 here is CSARRTGHAFF. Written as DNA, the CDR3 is TGCAGTGCTAGGCGGACAGGGCACGCTTTCTTT.

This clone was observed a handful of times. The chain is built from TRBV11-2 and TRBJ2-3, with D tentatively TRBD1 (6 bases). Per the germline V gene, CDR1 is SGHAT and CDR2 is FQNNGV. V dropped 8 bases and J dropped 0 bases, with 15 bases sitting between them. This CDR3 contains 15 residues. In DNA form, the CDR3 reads TGTGCCAGCGGCCCCCAAGGGGGAAGCACAGATACGCAGTATTTT. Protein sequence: CASGPQGGSTDTQYF.

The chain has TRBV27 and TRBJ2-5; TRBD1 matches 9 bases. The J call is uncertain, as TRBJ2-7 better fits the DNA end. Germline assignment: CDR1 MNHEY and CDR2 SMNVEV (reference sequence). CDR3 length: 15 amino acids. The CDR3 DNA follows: TGTGCCAGCAGTTTCTCGGGGACAGGGAGGTTCGAGCAGTACTTC. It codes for CASSFSGTGRFEQYF.

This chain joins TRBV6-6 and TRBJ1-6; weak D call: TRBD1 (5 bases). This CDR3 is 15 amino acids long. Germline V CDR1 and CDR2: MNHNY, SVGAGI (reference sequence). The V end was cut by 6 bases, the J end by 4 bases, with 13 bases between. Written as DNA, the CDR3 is TGTGCCAGCAGCTACGGGGACTTTTATAATTCACCCCTCCACTTT. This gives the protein CASSYGDFYNSPLHF.

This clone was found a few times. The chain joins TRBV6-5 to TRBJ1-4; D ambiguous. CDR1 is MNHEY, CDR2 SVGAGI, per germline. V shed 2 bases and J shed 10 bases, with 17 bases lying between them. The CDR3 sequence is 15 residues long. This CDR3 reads CASSYLSSSQGKLFF. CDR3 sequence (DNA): TGTGCCAGCAGTTACCTCTCAAGTTCGCAAGGAAAACTGTTTTTT.

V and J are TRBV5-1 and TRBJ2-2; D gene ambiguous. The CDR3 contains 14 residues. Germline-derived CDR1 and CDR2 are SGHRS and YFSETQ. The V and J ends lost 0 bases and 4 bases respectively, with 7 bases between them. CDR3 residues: CASSLVSVTGELFF. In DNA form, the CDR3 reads TGCGCCAGCAGCTTGGTATCAGTCACCGGGGAGCTGTTTTTT.

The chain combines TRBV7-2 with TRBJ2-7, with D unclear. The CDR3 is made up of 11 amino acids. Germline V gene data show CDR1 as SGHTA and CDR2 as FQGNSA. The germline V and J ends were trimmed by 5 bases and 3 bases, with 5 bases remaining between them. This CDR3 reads CASSDNYEQYF. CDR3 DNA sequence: TGTGCCAGCAGCGACAACTACGAGCAGTACTTC.

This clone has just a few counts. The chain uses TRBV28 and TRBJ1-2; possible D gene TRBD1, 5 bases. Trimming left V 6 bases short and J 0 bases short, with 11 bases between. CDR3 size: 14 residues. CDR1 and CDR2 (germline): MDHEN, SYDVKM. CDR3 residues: CASRRSGTNYGYTF. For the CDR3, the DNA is TGTGCCAGCAGGCGTTCAGGGACTAACTATGGCTACACCTTC.

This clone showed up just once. DNA of the CDR3: TGTGCCAGCAGTTCTTGGGGCAGCACAGATACGCAGTATTTT. Translating it yields CASSSWGSTDTQYF. The chain uses TRBV27 and TRBJ2-3; tentative D call: TRBD1 (5 bases). The V gene's germline CDR1 is MNHEY and CDR2 SMNVEV (reference sequence). This CDR3 has 14 residues. V lost 4 bases and J 0 bases, leaving 8 bases between the germline ends.

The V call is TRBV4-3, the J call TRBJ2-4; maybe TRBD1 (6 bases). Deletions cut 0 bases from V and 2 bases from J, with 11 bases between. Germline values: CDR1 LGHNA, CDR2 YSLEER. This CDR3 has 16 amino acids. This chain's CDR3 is CASSQEGGSSKNIQYF. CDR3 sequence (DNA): TGCGCCAGCAGCCAAGAAGGGGGTAGCTCCAAAAACATTCAGTACTTC.

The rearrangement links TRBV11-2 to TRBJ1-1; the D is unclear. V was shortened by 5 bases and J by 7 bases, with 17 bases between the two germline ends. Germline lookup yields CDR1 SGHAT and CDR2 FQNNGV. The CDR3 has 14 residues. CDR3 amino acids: CASSPPDTQFEAFF. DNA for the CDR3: TGTGCCAGCAGCCCACCCGACACACAATTTGAAGCTTTCTTT.